This TCR beta chain came from a study of blood T cell repertoires in COVID-19. Study-wide context: Collection of acute and convalescent COVID-19 samples took place in the United States, Italy and Spain.

V dropped 3 bases and J dropped 15; count of bases not matched to a gene: 3. CDR3 size: 12 residues. Germline lookup yields CDR1 LNHDA and CDR2 SQIVND (reference sequence). In the original analysis: For nucleated cells, counts were estimated from reference gene primer amplification. The data were produced by immunoSEQ multiplex PCR, yet TCRdb's version contains in-frame clones alone and is incomplete. Clonal size and the V and J genes are those of that table, whereas D and trimming came from the DNA. Of 65,000 to 90,000 clones listed, roughly 87% are singletons. The specimen was peripheral blood. V and J are TRBV19 and TRBJ2-1; 12 bases line up with TRBD1. This sequence was found in an elderly man with acute or convalescent COVID-19. The DNA for the CDR3 is TGTGCCAGTAGTATTGGGACAGGGGGCTGGTTCTTC. As protein: CASSIGTGGWFF.